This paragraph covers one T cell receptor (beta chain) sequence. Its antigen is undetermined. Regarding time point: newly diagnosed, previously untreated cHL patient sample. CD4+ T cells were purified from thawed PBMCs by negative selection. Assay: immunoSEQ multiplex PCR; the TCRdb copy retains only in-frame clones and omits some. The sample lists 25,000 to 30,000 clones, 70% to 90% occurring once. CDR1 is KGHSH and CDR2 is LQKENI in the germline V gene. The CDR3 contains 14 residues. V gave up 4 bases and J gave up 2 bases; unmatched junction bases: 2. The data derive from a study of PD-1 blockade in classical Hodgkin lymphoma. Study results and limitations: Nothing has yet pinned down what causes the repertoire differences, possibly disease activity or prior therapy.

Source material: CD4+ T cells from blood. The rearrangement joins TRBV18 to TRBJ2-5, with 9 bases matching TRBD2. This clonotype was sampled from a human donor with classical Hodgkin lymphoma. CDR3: CASSLSGSQETQYF. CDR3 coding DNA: TGTGCCAGCTCACTTAGCGGGAGTCAAGAGACCCAGTACTTC.